These 11 T cell receptor beta chains were all obtained from the same sample, sequenced in a study of OX40 agonist ivuxolimab in advanced cancers. The method was immunoSEQ multiplex PCR; TCRdb's version includes in-frame clones alone and lacks a portion of them. The sample holds around 70,000 clones, about 85% seen once. Source: CD4+ or CD8+ T cells sorted from blood, taken in a trial of the OX40 agonist ivuxolimab. The receptor set was obtained from an adult with an advanced solid tumor such as melanoma, head and neck, liver or kidney cancer.

This clone was recorded once. The rearrangement joins TRBV28 to TRBJ1-5; 11 bases line up with TRBD1. CDR1 and CDR2 from the germline V gene are MDHEN and SYDVKM. CDR3 size: 13 residues. V shed 5 bases and J 8 bases; nucleotides not matched to a gene: 2. In DNA form, the CDR3 reads TGTGCCAGCAGTCGGGACAGGGGGAAGCCCCAGCATTTT. It codes for CASSRDRGKPQHF.

The rearrangement uses TRBV7-2 and TRBJ2-7; no clear D. CDR3 length: 14 amino acids. V was pared by 5 bases and J by 0 bases, with 11 bases between. The V gene's germline CDR1 is SGHTA and CDR2 FQGNSA. In DNA form, the CDR3 reads TGTGCCAGCAGCCCCAGTAGGAGCTCCTACGAGCAGTACTTC. Its protein product is CASSPSRSSYEQYF. Using reference TRBV7-2 and TRBJ2-7 for the parts outside the CDR3, the full variable domain is GAGVSQSPSNKVTEKGKDVELRCDPISGHTALYWYRQSLGQGLEFLIYFQGNSAPDKSGLPSDRFSAERTGGSVSTLTIQRTQQEDSAVYLCASSPSRSSYEQYFGPGTRLTVT.

The genes are TRBV28 and TRBJ1-6; TRBD1 aligns across 9 bases. The CDR3 has 16 amino acids. From germline, CDR1 is MDHEN and CDR2 SYDVKM. Germline trimming cut 6 bases from V and 5 bases from J; bases unmatched to any gene: 8. CDR3 amino acids: CASRDRGSGHNSPLHF. DNA of the CDR3: TGTGCCAGCAGGGACAGGGGTAGTGGCCATAATTCACCCCTCCACTTT.

CDR3 bases: TGCGCCAGCAGCTTGGAAGGAACAGAGACCCAGTACTTC. Translating it yields CASSLEGTETQYF. The chain employs TRBV5-1 and TRBJ2-5, with D unresolved. Trimming shortened V by 0 bases and J by 4 bases, and 7 bases separated the two germline ends. The CDR3 length is 13 residues. The germline gives CDR1 SGHRS, CDR2 YFSETQ. Using reference TRBV5-1 and TRBJ2-5 for the parts outside the CDR3, the full variable domain is KAGVTQTPRYLIKTRGQQVTLSCSPISGHRSVSWYQQTPGQGLQFLFEYFSETQRNKGNFPGRFSGRQFSNSRSEMNVSTLELGDSALYLCASSLEGTETQYFGPGTRLLVL.

The chain recombines TRBV2 with TRBJ1-5; perhaps TRBD1 as D (5 bases). This CDR3 is built from 13 residues. Between the trimmed V and J ends, which lost 11 bases and 6 bases, there was a span of 17 bases. Germline CDR1 SNHLY, CDR2 FYNNEI. CDR3 bases: TGTGCCGGATCTACGGGGGTGGCTCAGCCCCAGCATTTT. This encodes CAGSTGVAQPQHF. The full variable domain, its missing parts supplied by reference TRBV2 and TRBJ1-5, is EPEVTQTPSHQVTQMGQEVILRCVPISNHLYFYWYRQILGQKVEFLVSFYNNEISEKSEIFDDQFSVERPDGSNFTLKIRSTKLEDSAMYFCAGSTGVAQPQHFGDGTRLSIL.

This clone was detected only a few times. The chain has TRBV7-6 and TRBJ1-5, with D unresolved. The CDR3 sequence is 13 residues long. V was pared by 1 base and J by 6 bases, with 7 bases between. The germline V gene encodes CDR1 SGHVS and CDR2 FNYEAQ. The CDR3 reads CASSLEVGQPQHF. The CDR3 DNA reads as TGTGCCAGCAGCTTAGAAGTGGGTCAGCCCCAGCATTTT.

This clone was observed once. The rearrangement joins TRBV7-9 to TRBJ1-1; 7 nucleotides match TRBD1. Trimming at V came to 1 base and at J to 11 bases, leaving 13 bases not matched to a gene. Germline-derived CDR1 and CDR2 are SEHNR and FQNEAQ (reference sequence). The CDR3 loop spans 15 amino acids. CDR3 DNA: TGTGCCAGCAGCTTAGGTTTTGGGGAGGGGGCGATGGCTTTCTTT. This gives the protein CASSLGFGEGAMAFF.

The V call is TRBV28, the J call TRBJ1-5; D might be TRBD1 (6 bases). The V end lost 5 bases, the J end lost 6 bases, and 26 bases lay between the germline ends. Germline loops: CDR1 MDHEN, CDR2 SYDVKM. The CDR3 has 18 amino acids. CDR3 DNA sequence: TGTGCCAGCAGTGATCCTCGACGGGACATCTCAGCCGGTCAGCCCCAGCATTTT. This encodes CASSDPRRDISAGQPQHF.

The rearrangement uses TRBV5-1 and TRBJ2-7, with D unclear. This CDR3 has 14 amino acids. The germline gives CDR1 SGHRS, CDR2 YFSETQ. V was clipped by 4 bases and J by 5 bases, with 16 bases between them. The CDR3: CASSPEEATHEQYF. CDR3 DNA sequence: TGCGCCAGCAGCCCTGAGGAAGCTACCCACGAGCAGTACTTC.

This chain connects TRBV6-5 to TRBJ2-7; TRBD1 aligns across 11 bases. The V and J ends lost 5 bases and 3 bases, in that order; junction bases with no gene match: 6. The CDR3 runs 15 residues. Germline values: CDR1 MNHEY, CDR2 SVGAGI. CDR3 sequence (DNA): TGTGCCAGCAGTCTCCCCGGGACAGGGGGCTACGAGCAGTACTTC. Protein: CASSLPGTGGYEQYF.

The chain employs TRBV10-1 and TRBJ1-1, with D possibly being TRBD1 (5 bases). In germline, CDR1 is WNHNN, CDR2 SYGVQD (reference sequence). The CDR3 sequence is 16 residues long. The V end lost 3 bases, the J end lost 3 bases, and 17 bases lay between the germline ends. CDR3 loop: CASSDAGLPTYTEAFF. The CDR3 DNA reads as TGCGCCAGCAGTGATGCAGGGCTACCAACTTACACTGAAGCTTTCTTT.